The present TCR beta chain was sequenced within a study of CD8+ T cells in alopecia areata. Study-wide points: TCR sharing was clearer in mice than between patients, perhaps partly owing to patient HLA diversity. The study found higher clonality in lesional than normal scalp, especially in alopecia totalis/universalis.

TCR sequencing used cDNA made by reverse transcription of extracted RNA. The assay was immunoSEQ multiplex PCR, and TCRdb's table has in-frame clones only and misses some. The data hold 95,000 to 150,000 clones, with about 46% observed a single time. Alopecia areata patients provided lesional scalp punch biopsies and peripheral blood. The sorting of PBMCs gave CD4+ and CD8+ T cells. A note on this clone: What it binds is not known.

Sequencing used NKG2D-low CD8+ T cells sorted from blood. The clonotype originates from a human donor with alopecia areata.

The chain's CDR3 is CASSYSSGAYNEQFF. CDR3 coding DNA: TGTGCCAGCAGTTACTCTAGCGGGGCTTACAATGAGCAGTTCTTC. The V call is TRBV6-5, the J call TRBJ2-1, with 8 positions matching TRBD2. V gave up 0 bases and J gave up 4 bases; unmatched junction bases: 2. Germline V CDR1 and CDR2: MNHEY, SVGAGI. The CDR3 length is 15 residues.